These 9 T cell receptor beta chains were all obtained from the same sample, sequenced in a study of T cells after yellow fever vaccination. TCRdb analysed the 5' RACE reads with MiXCR anew, one entry per CDR3 protein. The sample yields roughly 330,000 distinct CDR3 sequences, 3% to 4.5% seen once. Sequenced material: PBMCs, taken 5 days after the yellow fever booster vaccination. All receptors derive from a man aged 18 to 35 who received the YFV17D yellow fever vaccine.

The chain is built from TRBV5-6 and TRBJ1-6; D gene uncertain. The CDR3 totals 14 residues. V was trimmed by 2 bases and J by 6 bases, leaving 9 bases between them. Per the germline V gene, CDR1 is SGHDT and CDR2 is YYEEEE. CDR3 nucleotides: TGTGCCAGCAGCTTTCAAGAGGGTAATTCACCCCTCCACTTT. Residues: CASSFQEGNSPLHF.

This clonotype was recorded a few times. V is TRBV3-1 and J is TRBJ2-1; D not certain. The CDR3 sequence is 14 residues long. Germline CDR1 LGHDT, CDR2 YNNKEL (reference sequence). Deletions cut 4 bases from V and 8 bases from J, with 15 bases between. The CDR3 DNA follows: TGTGCCAGCAGCCCAAGTCTGGGGTTACATGAGCAGTTCTTC. This codes for CASSPSLGLHEQFF.

This clonotype was seen many times. V gene TRBV10-3 combines with J gene TRBJ2-2; possible D gene TRBD2, 6 bases. CDR1 is ENHRY, CDR2 SYGVKD, per germline. This CDR3 contains 15 residues. V shed 3 bases and J shed 1 base, with 9 bases lying between them. The CDR3 DNA reads as TGTGCCATCAGTGACCCAGCGGGGAACACCGGGGAGCTGTTTTTT. This codes for CAISDPAGNTGELFF.

The table lists this clonotype with a few counts. The chain combines TRBV27 with TRBJ2-2; TRBD1 matches at 9 bases. Trimming at V came to 4 bases and at J to 6 bases, leaving 9 bases not matched to a gene. The CDR3 loop spans 16 amino acids. Germline CDR1 reads MNHEY; CDR2 reads SMNVEV (reference sequence). CDR3 nucleotides: TGTGCCAGCAGTTCTTGGGGACAGGGAAAATCCGGGGAGCTGTTTTTT. It encodes CASSSWGQGKSGELFF.

J is TRBJ1-2 and V is TRBV27; D remains ambiguous. There are 13 residues in the CDR3. The ends were cut back, 1 base at V and 4 bases at J, with 7 bases in the middle. The germline V gene encodes CDR1 MNHEY and CDR2 SMNVEV (reference sequence). This CDR3 is CASSLFRSYGYTF. DNA of the CDR3: TGTGCCAGCAGTTTATTCAGGAGCTATGGCTACACCTTC.

This sequence joins TRBV7-9 and TRBJ1-3; TRBD1 matches at 7 bases. This CDR3 has 14 amino acids. Germline V gene sequence: CDR1 SEHNR, CDR2 FQNEAQ (reference sequence). V dropped 5 bases and J dropped 3; count of bases not matched to a gene: 4. CDR3 coding DNA: TGTGCCAGCAGCCCCCGGACAGGTGGAAACACCATATATTTT. It specifies CASSPRTGGNTIYF.

This clonotype appeared many times. The chain combines TRBV6-2 or TRBV6-3 with TRBJ1-1; no clear D gene. Germline lookup yields CDR1 MNHEY and CDR2 SVGEGT. The CDR3 is made up of 13 amino acids. Trimming removed 0 bases from V and 6 bases from J, with 8 bases in between. CDR3 sequence: CASSYSSAAEAFF. As DNA, the CDR3 is TGTGCCAGCAGTTACTCGTCCGCGGCTGAAGCTTTCTTT.

This clonotype was detected ten times or more. The V gene is TRBV20-1, the J gene TRBJ2-1; no definite D call. Germline V lookup: CDR1 DFQATT, CDR2 SNEGSKA (reference sequence). The CDR3 runs 11 residues. V was pared by 1 base and J by 6 bases, with 4 bases between. The CDR3 DNA sequence: TGCAGTGCTAGAGTGGTCAATGAGCAGTTCTTC. Translated, it gives CSARVVNEQFF.

This clonotype was detected many times. The CDR3: CSADSLPLYEQYV. CDR3 DNA sequence: TGCAGTGCCGACTCCCTTCCATTATACGAGCAGTACGTC. This chain connects TRBV20-1 to TRBJ2-7; D is uncertain. Germline V CDR1 and CDR2: DFQATT, SNEGSKA (reference sequence). The CDR3 sequence is 13 residues long. V was cut by 6 bases and J by 4 bases, with 16 bases left in between.